The 16 T cell receptor beta chains below were found in one sample sequenced in a study of vaccination effects on CD4 cells after COVID-19. The protocol was immunoSEQ multiplex PCR, while the TCRdb copy is restricted to in-frame clones and leaves out a portion. The profile covers about 70,000 clones, with 73% appearing a single time and less than 6.5% taken by the ten largest. CD4+ T cells specific for antigen were expanded with viral peptide pools by the ViraFEST assay before sequencing. Researchers isolated CD4+ T cells once around 11 days of culture had elapsed. Their SARS-CoV-2 infection, verified by PCR, occurred between March and December 2020. No antigen is known for these receptors. This specimen consisted of CD4+ T cells from PBMCs cultured with HIV peptides, obtained before COVID-19 vaccination. As to subset: HIV-1 Nef peptide pool negative control/reference culture. The receptors originated from a human donor who had a prior SARS-CoV-2 infection.

The chain links TRBV6-6 to TRBJ1-2; a weak D match, TRBD1 (5 bases). CDR1 is MNHNY, CDR2 SVGAGI, per germline (reference sequence). V lost 8 bases and J 8 bases, leaving 21 bases between the germline ends. The CDR3 totals 14 residues. CDR3: CASANRDSNGGYTF. The DNA for the CDR3 is TGTGCCAGCGCAAACCGGGACTCCAATGGGGGCTACACCTTC.

The rearrangement links TRBV7-2 to TRBJ1-2; a possible D gene is TRBD1 (6 bases). Per the germline V gene, CDR1 is SGHTA and CDR2 is FQGNSA. The V gene lost 5 bases and the J gene lost 6 bases, with 10 bases spanning the gap. This CDR3 has 12 amino acids. As DNA, the CDR3 is TGTGCCAGCAGCCCAGGACAGCATGGCTACACCTTC. Protein product: CASSPGQHGYTF.

The V and J genes are TRBV6-1 and TRBJ1-6; 9 nucleotides line up with TRBD1. The J segment lost 4 bases and the V segment lost 4 bases, leaving 5 bases of the junction unmatched. CDR1 is MNHNS, CDR2 SASEGT, per germline. The CDR3 runs 16 residues. Written as DNA, the CDR3 is TGTGCCAGCAGTGTCACCGGGACAGGGTATAATTCACCCCTCCACTTT. It yields the protein CASSVTGTGYNSPLHF.

The V and J genes are TRBV6-1 and TRBJ2-7; either TRBD1 or TRBD2 may fit D (5 bases each). Trimming left V 2 bases short and J 3 bases short, with 11 bases between. Germline CDR1 is MNHNS and CDR2 is SASEGT. CDR3 length: 14 residues. As DNA, the CDR3 is TGTGCCAGCAGTGAATTCGGGGACGGCTACGAGCAGTACTTC. It encodes CASSEFGDGYEQYF.

The CDR3 region is CASSQGKRTDTSYEQYF. The CDR3 coding sequence is TGTGCCAGCAGCCAAGGAAAGCGGACAGACACTTCCTACGAGCAGTACTTC. The chain combines TRBV3-1 (or the pseudogene TRBV3-2) with TRBJ2-7; tentative D call: TRBD1 (6 bases). Germline loops: CDR1 LGHDT, CDR2 YNNKEL (reference sequence). The CDR3 consists of 17 residues. The ends were cut back, 1 base at V and 1 base at J, with 17 bases in the middle.

This clone was picked up a small number of times. V gene TRBV29-1 combines with J gene TRBJ2-7; 8 positions agree with TRBD1. This CDR3 region has 13 residues. Trimming at V came to 4 bases and at J to 5 bases, leaving 7 bases not matched to a gene. CDR1 is SQVTM, CDR2 ANQGSEA, per germline. The CDR3 DNA reads as TGCAGCGTTGTCGGGGACAGGAAGGACGAGCAGTACTTC. Protein sequence: CSVVGDRKDEQYF.

This clone has only a few counts. The gene calls are TRBV7-2 and TRBJ2-1; D is unresolved. V shed 6 bases and J shed 1 base, with 16 bases lying between them. The CDR3 length is 16 residues. CDR1 and CDR2 from the germline V gene are SGHTA and FQGNSA. This CDR3 reads CASSRVLGSSYNEQFF. The CDR3 region has the DNA TGTGCCAGCAGTCGGGTCCTGGGTAGTTCCTACAATGAGCAGTTCTTC.

This clone was found a few times. V and J are TRBV19 and TRBJ1-2; D is ambiguous. The CDR3 runs 13 residues. V lost 5 bases and J 1 base, leaving 8 bases between the germline ends. Germline-derived CDR1 and CDR2 are LNHDA and SQIVND (reference sequence). The CDR3 is CASSLDGNYGYTF. The CDR3 nucleotides read TGTGCCAGTAGTCTCGACGGTAACTATGGCTACACCTTC.

V is TRBV19 and J is TRBJ2-7, with D tentatively TRBD1 (5 bases). V gave up 1 base and J gave up 3 bases, with 10 bases separating them. Per the germline V gene, CDR1 is LNHDA and CDR2 is SQIVND (reference sequence). This CDR3 has 14 amino acids. This CDR3 is CASSIGHRFYEQYF. In nucleotides, the CDR3 is TGTGCCAGTAGTATAGGTCACAGGTTCTACGAGCAGTACTTC.

In this sample, this clone turned up a few times. The gene calls are TRBV9 and TRBJ2-1, with D possibly TRBD1 on 6 matching bases. V shed 0 bases and J shed 4 bases, with 8 bases lying between them. The CDR3 has 14 amino acids. The germline V gene has CDR1 SGDLS and CDR2 YYNGEE. CDR3 region: CASSVDREYNEQFF. The CDR3 nucleotides are TGTGCCAGCAGCGTAGACAGGGAGTACAATGAGCAGTTCTTC.

The V call is TRBV7-9, the J call TRBJ2-3, with D hard to call. Germline CDR1 and CDR2: SEHNR and FQNEAQ (reference sequence). V was trimmed by 5 bases and J by 6 bases, leaving 6 bases between them. The CDR3 is 11 residues long. CDR3 DNA: TGTGCCAGCAGCCAAGGGGATACGCAGTATTTT. This translates into CASSQGDTQYF.

On this clone itself: In the same sample, other DNA sequences code for this CDR3. This chain connects TRBV30 to TRBJ2-5, with a tentative D call TRBD2 (6 bases). This CDR3 is built from 12 residues. Germline-derived CDR1 and CDR2 are GTSNPN and SVGIG (reference sequence). The V gene lost 3 bases and the J gene lost 4 bases, with 9 bases spanning the gap. The CDR3 DNA sequence: TGTGCCTGGAGGTTGGGGGGAGAGACCCAGTACTTC. Amino acid sequence: CAWRLGGETQYF.

This clone was observed a single time. V gene TRBV5-4 combines with J gene TRBJ2-5; no definite D call. V lost 0 bases and J 2 bases, leaving 8 bases between the germline ends. The V gene's germline CDR1 is SGHNT and CDR2 YYREEE (reference sequence). The CDR3 is 14 residues long. As DNA, the CDR3 is TGTGCCAGCAGCTTGGTCTCAGGACAAGAGACCCAGTACTTC. This codes for CASSLVSGQETQYF.

The chain links TRBV5-1 to TRBJ2-3, with D unclear. In germline, CDR1 is SGHRS, CDR2 YFSETQ. Between the trimmed V and J ends, which lost 0 bases and 2 bases, there was a span of 13 bases. The CDR3 loop spans 16 amino acids. Here the CDR3 DNA reads TGCGCCAGCAGCTTGGCCCGAAGTGACACCACAGATACGCAGTATTTT. Translation gives CASSLARSDTTDTQYF.

The chain combines TRBV2 with TRBJ2-1; 11 nucleotides line up with TRBD2. The V gene's germline CDR1 is SNHLY and CDR2 FYNNEI. J was trimmed by 4 bases and V by 6 bases; bases with no gene match: 5. The CDR3 runs 15 residues. The CDR3 DNA follows: TGTGCCAGCAGCGGGGGGACTAGCGGATACAATGAGCAGTTCTTC. It codes for CASSGGTSGYNEQFF.

The V and J genes are TRBV6-1 and TRBJ2-3; 12 nucleotides agree with TRBD2. CDR1 and CDR2 from the germline V gene are MNHNS and SASEGT. The CDR3 runs 19 residues. V trimming: 4 bases; J trimming: 3 bases; junction bases outside the gene matches: 14. Here the CDR3 DNA reads TGTGCCAGCAGTGGGTATCTAGCGGGAGGGCCAGTTCGAACAGATACGCAGTATTTT. Amino acids: CASSGYLAGGPVRTDTQYF.